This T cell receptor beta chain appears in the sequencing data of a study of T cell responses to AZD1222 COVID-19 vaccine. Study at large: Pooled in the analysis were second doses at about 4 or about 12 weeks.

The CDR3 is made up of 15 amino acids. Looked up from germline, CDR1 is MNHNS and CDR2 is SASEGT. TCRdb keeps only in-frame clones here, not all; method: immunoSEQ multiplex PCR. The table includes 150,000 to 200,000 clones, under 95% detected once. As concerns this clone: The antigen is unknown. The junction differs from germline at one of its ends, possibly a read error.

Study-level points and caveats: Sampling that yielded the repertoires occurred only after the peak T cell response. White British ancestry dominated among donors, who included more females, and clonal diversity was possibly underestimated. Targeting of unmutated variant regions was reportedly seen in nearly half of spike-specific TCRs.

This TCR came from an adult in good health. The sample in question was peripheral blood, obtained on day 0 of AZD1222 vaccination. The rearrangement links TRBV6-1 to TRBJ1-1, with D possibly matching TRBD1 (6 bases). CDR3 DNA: TGTGCCAGCAGTGAAAGTGCGACAGGAGGCGACTCGGACCTCTTT. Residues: CASSESATGGDSDLF.